This TCR beta chain emerged from a study of CD8 T cells in ankylosing spondylitis (dated by TCRdb to about 2017). Concerning the study at large: The study profiled T cell receptor beta repertoires in healthy donors and ankylosing spondylitis patients to find disease-linked TCR variants. The whole study cohort included roughly 110 healthy donors and 20 to 25 ankylosing spondylitis patients. Peripheral blood was sampled, and synovial fluid was additionally collected from ankylosing spondylitis patients.

From the germline V gene, CDR1 is MGHRA and CDR2 is YSYEKL. V and J are truncated by 0 bases and 3 bases respectively, leaving an intervening sequence of 9 bases. Including cysteine and phenylalanine, the CDR3 has 15 amino acids. Here the CDR3 DNA is all that survives: 45 bases in frame from base 1. Study-wide findings and limitations: The disease-linked clones showed a CD8+ phenotype and occurred at relatively low frequencies in peripheral blood. Some motif variants were previously reported in synovial fluid and blood of reactive arthritis patients, suggesting common disease-initiation mechanisms. Blood from ankylosing spondylitis patients appeared to be characterized by a TCR beta motif made up of several highly homologous amino acid variants. Significant enrichment of the disease-linked clones was reported in matched synovial fluid samples from ankylosing spondylitis patients.

Of note for this clonotype: What this receptor recognizes is not known. Base qualities are not provided; no much larger clone lies one nucleotide away.

Sequencing was carried out with an Illumina HiSeq 2500. Quantitative 5'-RACE with molecular barcodes was the method used to prepare the TCR beta libraries. From the authors' description of their analysis: Disease-linked TCR variants were identified with a new computational method built on a probabilistic model of VDJ rearrangement. TCRdb reworked the public reads: Q25 trimming with fastp, MiXCR clone assembly, productive beta chains retained. Each CDR3 protein gets just one entry, which takes the most common genes and DNA from the rows behind it. The V and J calls were not made by the authors but by TCRdb's processing. The sample profile shows 250,000 to 300,000 distinct CDR3 sequences; over 15% of them were found once. The ten top clones hold roughly 8% of the sample.

This receptor was obtained from a male donor with ankylosing spondylitis or in good health (not recorded which). This chain joins TRBV4-1 to TRBJ2-4, with no D gene named confidently. The source material was blood, either unsorted or a sorted T cell fraction (not recorded which). The CDR3 in this case is CASSQDHTYKNIQYF. DNA sequence: TGCGCCAGCAGCCAAGATCACACCTACAAAAACATTCAGTACTTC.